This T cell receptor beta chain was captured in a study of T cells in Graves' hyperthyroidism and ophthalmopathy. Diagnoses were established using clinical symptoms, serum thyroxine and TRAb, thyroid ultrasound and orbital computed tomography. This clonotype turned up a few times. Its specificity is not known. The investigators amplified TCR beta CDR3 regions from RNA transcripts. TCR CDR3 regions were first amplified by RT-PCR with HTBI primers. TCRdb recomputed calls from the multiplex PCR reads with MiXCR, one row per CDR3 protein. This table has roughly 350,000 distinct CDR3 sequences, approximately 15% appearing once. Trimming took off 5 bases at V and 7 bases at J, with 18 bases between the two ends. CDR1 and CDR2 (germline): DFQATT, SNEGSKA (reference sequence). The CDR3 covers 14 residues. Study-level findings and limits: Most expanded thyroid clonotypes above 0.001 recurred in blood. In the analysis, a 13 V-J model separated ophthalmopathy from stable hyperthyroidism.

Sample: blood. V usage is TRBV20-1 and J usage is TRBJ1-5, with TRBD1 as a possible D gene (5 bases). This clonotype was sampled from a woman aged 25 to 39 with Graves' ophthalmopathy. The CDR3 spells CSAGGTPRWQPQHF. The CDR3 DNA is TGCAGTGCTGGGGGAACACCTCGGTGGCAGCCCCAGCATTTT.